Listed below are T cell receptor beta chains from one sample, sequenced in a study of beta chain features in type 1 diabetes. The method was immunoSEQ multiplex PCR; TCRdb's version includes in-frame clones alone and lacks a portion of them. The repertoire holds approximately 600,000 clones, around 12% seen once, with approximately 0.11% in the top ten. Material for sequencing was naive CD4+ T cells from blood. These receptors all come from a young man with type 1 diabetes. The CDR3 runs from the conserved cysteine through the conserved F or W. D genes are given only for firm matches. Expanded clones are given a class, and other clones once, few, many or no size at all.

>TRBJ2-5|13|TRBV11-2|NA|NA
TGTGCCAGCAGCTTTGCGGCTTACGGGACCCAGTACTTC
CASSFAAYGTQYF
>TRBJ2-7|15|TRBV7-2|NA|NA
TGTGCCAGCAGTCGGGCTGCTACGAGCTCCTACGAGCAGTACTTC
CASSRAATSSYEQYF
>TRBJ2-2|15|TRBV7-2|NA|NA
TGTGCCAGCAGCTTACAGTGGGGGAACACCGGGGAGCTGTTTTTT
CASSLQWGNTGELFF
>TRBJ2-1|12|TRBV10-3|NA|NA
TGTGCCATCATGGCAGGGGGGGATGAGCAGTTCTTC
CAIMAGGDEQFF
>TRBJ2-1|17|TRBV15|NA|NA
TGTGCCACCAGCCCAGACCAGAGGAAGAGCACCTACAATGAGCAGTTCTTC
CATSPDQRKSTYNEQFF
>TRBJ2-7|13|TRBV28|NA|NA
TGTGCCAGCAGTTTAACGGCATCCTACGAGCAGTACTTC
CASSLTASYEQYF
>TRBJ2-2|13|TRBV11-2|NA|NA
TGTGCCAGCAGCTTAGTCCGCGGCGGGGAGCTGTTTTTT
CASSLVRGGELFF
>TRBJ2-1|16|TRBV5-1|NA|NA
TGCGCCAGCAGCTTGGCCCCAGGGACCTCTGGCAATGAGCAGTTCTTC
CASSLAPGTSGNEQFF
>TRBJ2-7|14|TRBV7-2|NA|few
TGTGCCAGCAGCCCGGGGGTCTCGGGACGCGAGCAGTACTTC
CASSPGVSGREQYF
>TRBJ2-1|16|TRBV14|TRBD1|few
TGTGCCAGCAGCCGGACAGGGATCAGCTCCTACAATGAGCAGTTCTTC
CASSRTGISSYNEQFF
>TRBJ2-7|15|TRBV4-3|TRBD2|few
TGCGCCAGCAGCCAAGCTGTAGCGGGGGGCTACGAGCAGTACTTC
CASSQAVAGGYEQYF
>TRBJ2-1|12|TRBV28|NA|few
TGTGCCAGCAGTGGACAATACAATGAGCAGTTCTTC
CASSGQYNEQFF
>TRBJ1-6|15|TRBV10-3|NA|NA
TGTGCCATCAGTGAGCTCGAGGGGCCGAATTCACCCCTCCACTTT
CAISELEGPNSPLHF
>TRBJ1-2|15|TRBV18|TRBD1|NA
TGTGCCAGCTCACCACCGGGACAGGGCTTCTATGGCTACACCTTC
CASSPPGQGFYGYTF
>TRBJ1-4|14|TRBV7-9|NA|NA
TGTGCCAGCTACAATTTTGCAACTAATGAAAAACTGTTTTTT
CASYNFATNEKLFF
>TRBJ2-4|16|TRBV11-2|NA|NA
TGTGCCAGCAGCTTACCCAGGGCCCTAGCCAAAAACATTCAGTACTTC
CASSLPRALAKNIQYF
>TRBJ1-5|16|TRBV5-6|NA|NA
TGTGCCAGCAGCTTGACCACAGGGTTTAGCAATCAGCCCCAGCATTTT
CASSLTTGFSNQPQHF
>TRBJ1-5|14|TRBV7-2|NA|few
TGTGCCAGCAGCTTAGAGGCCACCTCAGGGCCCCAGCATTTT
CASSLEATSGPQHF
>TRBJ1-5|16|TRBV15|TRBD1|few
TGTGCCACCAGCAGAAAGACAGGGGGGTCGATTCAGCCCCAGCATTTT
CATSRKTGGSIQPQHF
>TRBJ1-4|15|TRBV9|NA|NA
TGTGCCAGCAGCCCGCGGAACGGTGGGAACGAAAAACTGTTTTTT
CASSPRNGGNEKLFF
>TRBJ1-3|15|TRBV19|NA|few
TGTGCCAGTAGTGGGGGACACCGGAGAGGAAACACCATATATTTT
CASSGGHRRGNTIYF
>TRBJ2-5|16|TRBV7-9|TRBD2|few
TGTGCCAGCAGCAACCAATTAGCGGGGGACAAAGAGACCCAGTACTTC
CASSNQLAGDKETQYF
>TRBJ1-6|13|TRBV2|NA|few
TGTGCCAGCAAGTGGGAGAGTAATTCACCCCTCCACTTT
CASKWESNSPLHF
>TRBJ1-1|13|TRBV7-9|NA|few
TGTGCCAGCAGCTTTTCGACAGGCCCAGAAGCTTTCTTT
CASSFSTGPEAFF
>TRBJ2-7|15|TRBV9|NA|NA
TGTGCCAGCAGCGTTGGTCAGGGCAGGACTTACGAGCAGTACTTC
CASSVGQGRTYEQYF
>TRBJ1-2|14|TRBV5-8|NA|NA
TGTGCCAGCAGCTTGGTGGTGGGGAACTATGGCTACACCTTC
CASSLVVGNYGYTF
>TRBJ2-7|13|TRBV5-4|TRBD1|few
TGTGCCAGCAGCCCGACAGGGGACTACGAGCAGTACTTC
CASSPTGDYEQYF
>TRBJ1-2|13|TRBV4-2|NA|NA
TGTGCCAGCAGCCAAGAAACGTTTGGCGGCTACACCTTC
CASSQETFGGYTF
>TRBJ2-3|16|TRBV30|TRBD2|NA
TGTGCCTGGAGTCCTCTTCTAGCGGGATCCACAGATACGCAGTATTTT
CAWSPLLAGSTDTQYF
>TRBJ2-1|16|TRBV7-2|TRBD2|NA
TGTGCCAGCAGCTCCGGTCCTAGCGGGGCCTACAATGAGCAGTTCTTC
CASSSGPSGAYNEQFF